These T cell receptor beta chains were read from a single sample in a study of radiotherapy plus CTLA-4 blockade in lung cancer. Profiled with immunoSEQ multiplex PCR; TCRdb holds only in-frame clones, not every one. The repertoire includes around 110,000 clones, roughly 84% of them detected once, and roughly 2.5% sits in the top ten. The sequenced sample was peripheral blood, obtained from a patient treated with radiotherapy plus ipilimumab. These receptors all stem from a human donor with non-small cell lung cancer that progressed on radiotherapy plus ipilimumab. Some clones in this sample may be carry-over from other donors' samples. CDR3s include the opening cysteine and the closing phenylalanine or tryptophan. The order of the fields is J gene, D gene, V gene, clone size, CDR3 protein, CDR3 DNA. A D gene is named only where the DNA matches it firmly. Clone size is stated in some rows and not others, as once, few, many or a class when expanded.

TRBJ2-7 | - | TRBV2 | - | CASSESRGAYEQYF | TGTGCCAGCAGTGAAAGCAGGGGAGCCTACGAGCAGTACTTC
TRBJ1-6 | TRBD1 | TRBV4-2 | - | CASSQTGRNSPLHF | TGTGCCAGCAGCCAGACAGGGAGAAATTCACCCCTCCACTTT
TRBJ1-2 | TRBD1 | TRBV5-1 | - | CASSLSQGAIGGYTF | TGCGCCAGCAGCTTATCCCAGGGGGCGATCGGTGGCTACACCTTC
TRBJ2-7 | - | TRBV5-5 | few | CASSLFGGTVPPYEQYF | TGTGCCAGCAGCTTATTCGGAGGGACAGTCCCTCCCTACGAGCAGTACTTC
TRBJ1-6 | - | TRBV11-2 | - | CASSFPPEPLHF | TGTGCCAGCAGCTTTCCCCCGGAACCCCTCCACTTT
TRBJ1-1 | - | TRBV29-1 | - | CSPIAGGTEAFF | TGCAGCCCCATTGCGGGGGGAACTGAAGCTTTCTTT
TRBJ2-5 | TRBD2 | TRBV25-1 | - | CASSDLAGGLYVGTQYF | TGTGCCAGCAGTGACTTAGCGGGGGGGCTCTATGTGGGGACCCAGTACTTC
TRBJ2-7 | TRBD1 | TRBV6-5 | - | CASSRGQGAGEQYF | TGTGCCAGCAGTAGGGGACAGGGGGCTGGGGAGCAGTACTTC
TRBJ2-1 | TRBD2 | TRBV30 | - | CAWRSTSGETNEQFF | TGTGCCTGGAGGTCGACTAGCGGGGAGACCAATGAGCAGTTCTTC
TRBJ2-6 | - | TRBV27 | once | CASSSGANVLTF | TGTGCCAGCAGTTCTGGGGCCAACGTCCTGACTTTC
TRBJ1-5 | TRBD1 | TRBV27 | - | CASSRGRGQPQHF | TGTGCCAGCAGCAGGGGGCGCGGTCAGCCCCAGCATTTT
TRBJ1-4 | TRBD1 | TRBV19 | - | CASSSRDSEKLFF | TGTGCCAGTAGTAGCCGGGACAGTGAAAAACTGTTTTTT
TRBJ2-1 | TRBD1 | TRBV7-3 | - | CASSPGTEYNEQFF | TGTGCCAGCAGCCCTGGGACAGAGTACAATGAGCAGTTCTTC
TRBJ1-6 | - | TRBV6-5 | - | CASSLILRGGSPLHF | TGTGCCAGCAGTTTAATTCTGAGGGGGGGATCACCCCTCCACTTT
TRBJ1-3 | TRBD1 | TRBV9 | - | CASSVTGASGNTIYF | TGTGCCAGCAGCGTGACAGGGGCCTCCGGAAACACCATATATTTT
TRBJ1-2 | - | TRBV27 | - | CASSPGRSYGYTF | TGTGCCAGCAGTCCTGGACGGAGCTATGGCTACACCTTC
TRBJ1-2 | - | TRBV6-6 | once | CASSYEWGAGSYGYTF | TGTGCCAGCAGTTACGAGTGGGGGGCCGGTAGCTATGGCTACACCTTC
TRBJ2-7 | - | TRBV6-4 | few | CASSPGPSYEQYF | TGTGCCAGCAGTCCAGGACCTAGCTACGAGCAGTACTTC
TRBJ2-5 | TRBD2 | TRBV6-6 | - | CASSYSTSGGQETQYF | TGTGCCAGCAGTTACTCGACTAGCGGGGGCCAAGAGACCCAGTACTTC
TRBJ2-3 | - | TRBV5-4 | - | CASSSDSQGTQYF | TGTGCCAGCAGCTCCGATAGCCAGGGTACGCAGTATTTT
TRBJ1-1 | - | TRBV6-5 | - | CASRISRGNTEAFF | TGTGCCAGCAGAATCTCCAGGGGGAACACTGAAGCTTTCTTT
TRBJ1-2 | - | TRBV19 | - | CASLIAGDNYGYTF | TGTGCCAGCCTGATCGCAGGGGACAACTATGGCTACACCTTC
TRBJ2-4 | TRBD1 | TRBV7-2 | - | CASSFRTGTVLAKNIQYF | TGTGCCAGCAGCTTCAGGACCGGGACAGTACTAGCCAAAAACATTCAGTACTTC
TRBJ1-1 | - | TRBV7-3 | - | CASSLFQGSTEAFF | TGTGCCAGCAGCTTGTTTCAAGGTTCGACTGAAGCTTTCTTT
TRBJ2-5 | - | TRBV19 | - | CASSPATGGAQYF | TGTGCCAGTAGTCCCGCGACTGGGGGCGCCCAGTACTTC
TRBJ2-7 | TRBD1 | TRBV5-6 | once | CASRSPGTGYEQYF | TGTGCCAGCAGGTCTCCAGGGACAGGCTACGAGCAGTACTTC
TRBJ1-2 | TRBD1 | TRBV5-1 | - | CASSSMGDREPGYTF | TGCGCCAGCAGCTCCATGGGGGACAGGGAACCGGGCTACACCTTC
TRBJ2-1 | - | TRBV7-3 | - | CASSQARTTYNEQFF | TGTGCCAGCAGCCAGGCCCGGACTACCTACAATGAGCAGTTCTTC
TRBJ1-1 | - | TRBV7-2 | - | CASSLASVGNTEAFF | TGTGCCAGCAGCTTAGCTTCGGTGGGCAACACTGAAGCTTTCTTT
TRBJ2-3 | - | TRBV12-5 | few | CASGLGDLETDTQYF | TGTGCTAGTGGTTTGGGCGACTTGGAGACAGATACGCAGTATTTT
TRBJ1-2 | TRBD1 | TRBV7-2 | - | CASSSWTGSDYGYTF | TGTGCCAGCAGCTCTTGGACAGGTAGCGACTATGGCTACACCTTC
TRBJ2-5 | - | TRBV5-6 | - | CASSTGPSVETQYF | TGTGCCAGCAGCACAGGACCTTCTGTCGAGACCCAGTACTTC
TRBJ2-1 | - | TRBV5-1 | - | CASSPGEGGRIYNEQFF | TGCGCCAGCAGCCCGGGCGAGGGGGGACGAATTTACAATGAGCAGTTCTTC
TRBJ2-1 | - | TRBV7-3 | - | CASSQGSKNNEQFF | TGTGCCAGCAGTCAGGGGAGCAAGAACAATGAGCAGTTCTTC
TRBJ2-7 | - | TRBV28 | - | CASSSGTASSYEQYF | TGTGCCAGCAGTTCTGGGACGGCAAGCTCCTACGAGCAGTACTTC
TRBJ2-1 | TRBD2 | TRBV12-5 | - | CASGLSGGALFF | TGTGCTAGTGGTTTGAGCGGGGGGGCCTTGTTCTTC
TRBJ1-1 | - | TRBV27 | - | CASSSPFAEAFF | TGTGCCAGCAGTTCCCCTTTCGCTGAAGCTTTCTTT
TRBJ2-3 | TRBD1 | TRBV5-1 | - | CASSPGQGSDTQYF | TGCGCCAGTAGTCCGGGACAGGGTTCAGATACGCAGTATTTT
TRBJ2-7 | - | TRBV19 | - | CASSIRSEFSYEQYF | TGTGCCAGTAGTATCAGGAGCGAATTCTCCTACGAGCAGTACTTC
TRBJ1-5 | TRBD1 | TRBV6-4 | few | CASSDSWRGHHQPQHF | TGTGCCAGCAGTGACTCGTGGAGGGGGCACCATCAGCCCCAGCATTTT
TRBJ1-4 | - | TRBV4-2 | - | CASSQEYELGNEKLFF | TGTGCCAGCAGCCAAGAGTATGAGTTAGGTAATGAAAAACTGTTTTTT
TRBJ1-2 | TRBD1 | TRBV10-1 | - | CASSESDTGGLPNYGYTF | TGCGCCAGCAGTGAGTCGGATACAGGGGGCCTCCCTAACTATGGCTACACCTTC
TRBJ1-2 | - | TRBV5-1 | - | CASSLDVTGYGYTF | TGCGCCAGCAGCTTGGACGTGACAGGCTATGGCTACACCTTC
TRBJ2-5 | - | TRBV7-9 | - | CASSLKRRGGETQYF | TGTGCCAGCAGCTTAAAACGCCGTGGAGGGGAGACCCAGTACTTC
TRBJ2-7 | TRBD1 | TRBV19 | few | CASSIDPDRSSYEQYF | TGTGCCAGTAGTATAGATCCGGACAGGAGCTCCTACGAGCAGTACTTC
TRBJ1-2 | TRBD1 | TRBV27 | - | CASSMRDRRGYTF | TGTGCCAGCAGTATGCGGGACAGGAGAGGCTACACCTTC
TRBJ1-2 | - | TRBV7-2 | - | CASSPGTTLSYGYTF | TGTGCCAGCAGCCCCGGGACAACCCTATCTTATGGCTACACCTTC
TRBJ1-2 | - | TRBV19 | - | CASSIGAGLGGGYTF | TGTGCCAGTAGTATAGGTGCAGGGTTGGGAGGCGGCTACACCTTC
TRBJ1-2 | - | TRBV13 | - | CASSLVGDYGYTF | TGTGCCAGCAGCTTAGTCGGGGATTATGGCTACACCTTC
TRBJ1-5 | - | TRBV28 | - | CASSLLSGNQPQHF | TGTGCCAGCAGTTTATTGAGTGGCAATCAGCCCCAGCATTTT
TRBJ1-5 | TRBD1 | TRBV2 | once | CASSGSGGYQPQHF | TGTGCCAGCAGTGGGTCAGGGGGCTATCAGCCCCAGCATTTT
TRBJ2-7 | TRBD1 | TRBV4-3 | - | CASSQVGTGPYEQYF | TGCGCCAGCAGCCAAGTTGGGACAGGGCCCTACGAGCAGTACTTC
TRBJ1-6 | - | TRBV15 | - | CATSFPDSPLHF | TGTGCCACCAGCTTTCCCGATTCACCCCTCCACTTT
TRBJ2-3 | - | TRBV5-6 | - | CASSSAGAADTQYF | TGTGCCAGCAGCTCGGCGGGGGCTGCAGATACGCAGTATTTT
TRBJ2-1 | TRBD2 | TRBV6-6 | - | CASSYSGLAGNNEQFF | TGTGCCAGCAGTTACTCGGGACTAGCGGGGAACAATGAGCAGTTCTTC
TRBJ2-5 | - | TRBV18 | - | CASSPGWDTRQETQYF | TGTGCCAGCTCACCGGGATGGGACACTAGACAAGAGACCCAGTACTTC
TRBJ2-7 | - | TRBV18 | - | CASSRGPVAYEQYF | TGTGCCAGCTCACGCGGACCGGTCGCCTACGAGCAGTACTTC